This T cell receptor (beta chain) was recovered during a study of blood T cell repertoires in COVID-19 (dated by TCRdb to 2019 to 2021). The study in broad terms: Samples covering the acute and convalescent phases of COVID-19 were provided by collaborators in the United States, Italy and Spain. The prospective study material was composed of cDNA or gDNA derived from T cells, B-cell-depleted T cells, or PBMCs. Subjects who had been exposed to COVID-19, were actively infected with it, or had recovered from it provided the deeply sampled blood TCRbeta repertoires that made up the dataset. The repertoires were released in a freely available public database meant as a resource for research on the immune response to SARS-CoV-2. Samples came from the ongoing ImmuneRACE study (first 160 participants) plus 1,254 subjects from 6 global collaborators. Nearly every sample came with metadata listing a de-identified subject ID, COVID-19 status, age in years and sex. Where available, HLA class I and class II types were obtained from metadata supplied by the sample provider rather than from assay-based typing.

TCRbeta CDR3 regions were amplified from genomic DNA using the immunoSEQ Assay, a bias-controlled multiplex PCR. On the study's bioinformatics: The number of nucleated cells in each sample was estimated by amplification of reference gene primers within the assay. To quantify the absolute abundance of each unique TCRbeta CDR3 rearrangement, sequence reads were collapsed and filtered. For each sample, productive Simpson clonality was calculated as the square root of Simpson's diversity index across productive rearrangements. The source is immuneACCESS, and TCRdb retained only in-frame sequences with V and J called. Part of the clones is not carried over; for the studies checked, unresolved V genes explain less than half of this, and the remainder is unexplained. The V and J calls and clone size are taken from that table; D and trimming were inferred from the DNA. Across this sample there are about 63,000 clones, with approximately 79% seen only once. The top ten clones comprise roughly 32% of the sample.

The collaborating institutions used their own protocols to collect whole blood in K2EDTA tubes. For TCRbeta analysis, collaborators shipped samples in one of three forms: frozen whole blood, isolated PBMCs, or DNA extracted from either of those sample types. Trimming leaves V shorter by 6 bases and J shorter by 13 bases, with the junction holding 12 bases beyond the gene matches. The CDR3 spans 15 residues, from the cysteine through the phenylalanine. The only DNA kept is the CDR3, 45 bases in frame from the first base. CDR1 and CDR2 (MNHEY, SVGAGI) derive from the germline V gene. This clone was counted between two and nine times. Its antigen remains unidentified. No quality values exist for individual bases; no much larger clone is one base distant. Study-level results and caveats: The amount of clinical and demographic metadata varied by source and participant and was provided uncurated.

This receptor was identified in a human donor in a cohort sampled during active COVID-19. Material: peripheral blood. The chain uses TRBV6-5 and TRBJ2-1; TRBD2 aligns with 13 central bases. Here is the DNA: TGTGCCAGCAGGACTAGCGGGAGGTTATTAATTAGTCAGTTCTTC. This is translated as CASRTSGRLLISQFF.